The 24 T cell receptor beta chains presented below share a single source sample, sequenced in a study of blood T cell repertoires in COVID-19. Sequenced by immunoSEQ multiplex PCR; TCRdb stores in-frame clones only, minus some. The data show 270,000 or so clones, approximately 91% seen once. The sequenced material came from PBMCs or T cells enriched from blood (not recorded which). These receptors were taken from a woman aged 40 to 50 with acute COVID-19.

This clone was seen a few times. V usage is TRBV5-4 and J usage is TRBJ2-3; 11 bases align to TRBD2. Germline lookup yields CDR1 SGHNT and CDR2 YYREEE (reference sequence). The CDR3 extends over 16 amino acids. The trim removed 3 bases at V and 1 base at J, leaving 4 bases unmatched. The CDR3 sequence: CASSSSGRLGTDTQYF. DNA of the CDR3: TGTGCCAGCAGCTCTAGCGGGAGGTTGGGCACAGATACGCAGTATTTT.

This chain joins TRBV5-1 and TRBJ2-4, with TRBD2 identical over 16 bases. The CDR3 has 19 residues. Trimming at V came to 4 bases and at J to 3 bases, leaving 10 bases not matched to a gene. CDR1 and CDR2 from the germline V gene are SGHRS and YFSETQ. The chain's CDR3 is CASSPGTSGGARSKNIQYF. The CDR3 nucleotides are TGCGCCAGCAGCCCAGGGACTAGCGGGGGGGCCCGGAGCAAAAACATTCAGTACTTC. Full variable domain (missing parts from reference TRBV5-1 and TRBJ2-4): KAGVTQTPRYLIKTRGQQVTLSCSPISGHRSVSWYQQTPGQGLQFLFEYFSETQRNKGNFPGRFSGRQFSNSRSEMNVSTLELGDSALYLCASSPGTSGGARSKNIQYFGAGTRLSVL.

The chain has TRBV18 and TRBJ1-1; a possible D gene is TRBD1 (6 bases). Trimming removed 6 bases at V and 5 bases at J, with 22 bases between. The CDR3 is 16 amino acids. Germline V CDR1 and CDR2: KGHSH, LQKENI. CDR3 nucleotide sequence: TGTGCCAGCTCGCGAAGGCGCTCAGGGGAAGGGACTGAAGCTTTCTTT. Translated: CASSRRRSGEGTEAFF.

The J gene is TRBJ2-7, the V gene TRBV7-8, with 9 bases matching TRBD1. Germline values: CDR1 SGHVS, CDR2 FQNEAQ. The CDR3 length is 17 residues. With V trimmed by 5 bases and J by 5 bases, 16 bases remained unmatched. The CDR3: CASSERSPGQGFNEQYF. The CDR3 DNA follows: TGTGCCAGCAGCGAGAGATCTCCGGGACAGGGTTTCAACGAGCAGTACTTC.

The chain employs TRBV6-5 and TRBJ1-2; TRBD1 is a possible D gene (5 bases). CDR3 size: 12 residues. Between the trimmed V and J ends, which lost 7 bases and 5 bases, there was a span of 11 bases. CDR1 and CDR2 (germline): MNHEY, SVGAGI. The CDR3 DNA reads TGTGCCAGCATCGAAAGGGGATATGGCTACACCTTC. The encoded protein is CASIERGYGYTF.

This chain connects TRBV7-9 to TRBJ2-3; 8 bases agree with TRBD2. Germline CDR1 is SEHNR and CDR2 is FQNEAQ (reference sequence). This CDR3 contains 15 residues. V lost 3 bases to trimming and J lost 0 bases; unmatched junction nucleotides: 2. CDR3 sequence: CASSFRGGSTDTQYF. CDR3 nucleotide sequence: TGTGCCAGCAGCTTCCGGGGGGGCAGCACAGATACGCAGTATTTT.

V is TRBV19 and J is TRBJ2-7; TRBD2 might be the D (5 bases). V lost 3 bases to trimming and J lost 3 bases, with 15 bases between them. The germline CDR1 and CDR2 sequences are LNHDA and SQIVND (reference sequence). The CDR3 spans 15 residues. The CDR3 region is CASSMSVYGNYEQYF. DNA of the CDR3: TGTGCCAGTAGTATGTCAGTCTACGGGAACTACGAGCAGTACTTC.

The rearrangement joins TRBV7-9 to TRBJ2-1; TRBD1 aligns across 9 bases. The CDR3 contains 14 residues. With 3 bases clipped from V and 8 bases from J, the junction kept 5 bases outside the gene matches. Germline V gene data show CDR1 as SEHNR and CDR2 as FQNEAQ (reference sequence). CDR3 sequence: CASSFLGQGYEQFF. The CDR3 bases are TGTGCCAGCAGCTTCTTGGGACAGGGCTATGAGCAGTTCTTC.

This clone has just one count. The same CDR3 is also encoded by other DNA sequences in this sample. The chain recombines TRBV11-2 with TRBJ2-5; D is uncertain. The CDR3 runs to 14 residues. Trimming cost V 0 bases and J 2 bases, with 7 bases left between them. Germline V gene lookup returns CDR1 SGHAT and CDR2 FQNNGV. CDR3 protein: CASSLDRLQETQYF. The DNA of the CDR3 is TGTGCCAGCAGCTTAGACCGGTTACAAGAGACCCAGTACTTC. Combining the CDR3 with reference TRBV11-2 and TRBJ2-5 gives the whole variable domain EAGVAQSPRYKIIEKRQSVAFWCNPISGHATLYWYQQILGQGPKLLIQFQNNGVVDDSQLPKDRFSAERLKGVDSTLKIQPAKLEDSAVYLCASSLDRLQETQYFGPGTRLLVL.

V and J are TRBV23-1 and TRBJ1-5, with TRBD1 as a possible D gene (5 bases). TRBV23-1 is known as an ORF, though its function is uncertain. The CDR3 has 14 amino acids. Trimming took 4 bases from V and 4 from J, leaving 11 bases between them. CDR3 residues: CASSRGRLNQPQHF. The CDR3 DNA is TGCGCCAGCAGTCGGGGCAGGTTAAATCAGCCCCAGCATTTT.

The DNA of the CDR3 is TGTGCCAGCAGCCCCCTTCTTCAGGGCACTGAAGCTTTCTTT. This encodes CASSPLLQGTEAFF. The V and J genes are TRBV11-2 and TRBJ1-1; D is perhaps TRBD1 (5 bases). The V end lost 5 bases, the J end lost 4 bases, and 14 bases lay between the germline ends. The CDR3 has 14 amino acids. Germline-derived CDR1 and CDR2 are SGHAT and FQNNGV.

The chain recombines TRBV6-5 with TRBJ1-6, with D possibly matching TRBD1 (5 bases). V was cut by 2 bases and J by 11 bases, with 13 bases left in between. Germline CDR1 MNHEY, CDR2 SVGAGI. The CDR3 sequence is 14 residues long. CDR3 sequence reads: CASSYGAGQPPLHF. The CDR3 coding sequence is TGTGCCAGCAGTTACGGGGCAGGTCAACCACCCCTCCACTTT.

The chain links TRBV3-1 (or the pseudogene TRBV3-2) to TRBJ2-1; possibly TRBD2 for D (5 bases). There are 18 residues in the CDR3. Germline lookup yields CDR1 LGHDT and CDR2 YNNKEL (reference sequence). Between the trimmed V and J ends, which lost 0 bases and 0 bases, there was a span of 15 bases. CDR3 amino acids: CASSQDSGSRSSYNEQFF. The DNA of the CDR3 is TGTGCCAGCAGCCAAGATTCGGGGAGCCGCAGCTCCTACAATGAGCAGTTCTTC.

The rearrangement joins TRBV29-1 to TRBJ1-2, with D perhaps TRBD1 (6 bases). This CDR3 region has 12 residues. V shed 1 base and J shed 6 bases, with 9 bases lying between them. Germline V lookup: CDR1 SQVTM, CDR2 ANQGSEA. CDR3 protein: CSVEGGHHGYTF. CDR3 bases: TGCAGCGTTGAAGGGGGACATCATGGCTACACCTTC.

This clone came up once. V is TRBV10-3 and J is TRBJ2-7; 9 positions agree with TRBD1. CDR3 length: 13 residues. With V trimmed by 10 bases and J by 0 bases, 4 bases remained unmatched. Germline V CDR1 and CDR2: ENHRY, SYGVKD. CDR3: CANGQGSSYEQYF. DNA for the CDR3: TGTGCCAACGGACAGGGGTCCTCCTACGAGCAGTACTTC.

CDR3 in amino acids: CASSSGTPLAKNIQYF. The DNA of the CDR3 is TGTGCCAGCAGCTCGGGGACTCCTCTTGCCAAAAACATTCAGTACTTC. The chain employs TRBV28 and TRBJ2-4; D is possibly TRBD2 (6 bases). V lost 6 bases and J 1 base, leaving 16 bases between the germline ends. The CDR3 length is 16 residues. Germline V CDR1 and CDR2: MDHEN, SYDVKM.

The chain employs TRBV9 and TRBJ2-1; tentative D call: TRBD2 (6 bases). This CDR3 has 15 amino acids. Deletions cut 0 bases from V and 9 bases from J, with 16 bases between. The V gene's germline CDR1 is SGDLS and CDR2 YYNGEE. The CDR3 loop is CASSVGEALFGEQFF. The CDR3 nucleotides read TGTGCCAGCAGCGTAGGGGAGGCCCTGTTCGGTGAGCAGTTCTTC.

The rearrangement joins TRBV19 to TRBJ1-1; D is perhaps TRBD1 (6 bases). Germline V gives CDR1 LNHDA, CDR2 SQIVND (reference sequence). Trimming pared 4 bases from V and 2 bases from J, leaving 14 bases between. The CDR3 length is 15 residues. CDR3 region: CASSTPGHLNTEAFF. CDR3 sequence (DNA): TGTGCCAGTAGTACTCCGGGACACCTAAACACTGAAGCTTTCTTT.

This chain connects TRBV11-2 to TRBJ2-7; the D is unclear. The germline CDR1 and CDR2 sequences are SGHAT and FQNNGV. The CDR3 is made up of 14 amino acids. Trimming took 0 bases from V and 1 from J, leaving 7 bases between them. CDR3 DNA: TGTGCCAGCAGCTTAGAAGCTAGATCCTACGAGCAGTACTTC. Its protein is CASSLEARSYEQYF.

This clone was found once. The rearrangement uses TRBV30 and TRBJ1-1; D is uncertain. Germline V gene lookup returns CDR1 GTSNPN and CDR2 SVGIG (reference sequence). The CDR3 is made up of 14 amino acids. V lost 4 bases, J lost 5 bases, and 17 bases lay in between. The CDR3 here is CAWNWASAGTEAFF. DNA for the CDR3: TGTGCCTGGAATTGGGCCTCGGCGGGGACTGAAGCTTTCTTT.

The chain couples TRBV5-1 to TRBJ1-2, with 12 bases lining up with TRBD1. CDR3 length: 15 residues. The J segment lost 7 bases and the V segment lost 0 bases, leaving 4 bases of the junction unmatched. Germline CDR1 reads SGHRS; CDR2 reads YFSETQ. The CDR3 DNA reads TGCGCCAGCAGCTTGGAAGGGACAGGGGGCTCTGGCTACACCTTC. This translates into CASSLEGTGGSGYTF.

The V and J genes are TRBV29-1 and TRBJ1-2; possible D gene TRBD1, 5 bases. V was cut by 4 bases and J by 2 bases, with 8 bases left in between. The germline V gene encodes CDR1 SQVTM and CDR2 ANQGSEA. The length of the CDR3 is 12 residues. CDR3 nucleotides: TGCAGCGTTGGGGGGGAAAACTATGGCTACACCTTC. It codes for CSVGGENYGYTF.

This rearrangement joins TRBV11-2 to TRBJ1-1; D remains ambiguous. The CDR3 covers 17 residues. Germline assignment: CDR1 SGHAT and CDR2 FQNNGV. V gave up 5 bases and J gave up 2 bases, with 21 bases separating them. DNA for the CDR3: TGTGCCAGCAGCCCGAGACCCGGGGTTTTGGGTAACACTGAAGCTTTCTTT. Amino acid sequence: CASSPRPGVLGNTEAFF.

The V call is TRBV11-2, the J call TRBJ2-3, with 8 bases identical to TRBD1. The CDR3 has 17 residues. V shed 1 base, J shed 2 bases, and the junction held 8 bases outside the gene matches. Germline V gene lookup returns CDR1 SGHAT and CDR2 FQNNGV. This CDR3 is CASSLGAGGPLTDTQYF. In DNA, the CDR3 is TGTGCCAGCAGCTTAGGAGCAGGGGGCCCCCTCACAGATACGCAGTATTTT.